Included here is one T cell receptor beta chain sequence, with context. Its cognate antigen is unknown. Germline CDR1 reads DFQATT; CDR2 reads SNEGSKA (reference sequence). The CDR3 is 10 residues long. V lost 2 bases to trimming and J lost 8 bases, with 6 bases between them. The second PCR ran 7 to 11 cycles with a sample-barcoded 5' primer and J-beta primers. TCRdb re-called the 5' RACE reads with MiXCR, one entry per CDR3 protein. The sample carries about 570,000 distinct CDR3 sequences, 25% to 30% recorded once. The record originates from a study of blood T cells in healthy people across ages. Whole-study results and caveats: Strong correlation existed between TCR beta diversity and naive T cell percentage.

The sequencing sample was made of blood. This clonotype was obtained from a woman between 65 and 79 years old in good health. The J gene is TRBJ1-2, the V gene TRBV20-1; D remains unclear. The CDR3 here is CSARSRGYTF. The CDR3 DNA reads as TGCAGTGCTAGATCGAGGGGCTACACCTTC.